The 3 T cell receptor beta chains presented below share a single source sample, sequenced in a study of cytomegalovirus exposure and HLA in healthy donors. It was with 60 Vbeta and 13 Jbeta primers that the PCR ran. Only in-frame clones appear in the TCRdb table, and some are missing; sequencing was by immunoSEQ multiplex PCR. The table lists 95,000 to 110,000 clones, 60% to 80% of them singletons. Sequenced material: PBMCs. Receptors were obtained from a man between 18 and 35 years old in good health and CMV-seronegative.

The rearrangement links TRBV5-1 to TRBJ2-2; 9 bases match TRBD1. Germline V gene lookup returns CDR1 SGHRS and CDR2 YFSETQ. J gave up 5 bases and V 4 bases, and 9 bases lay outside the gene matches. The CDR3 runs 16 residues. The CDR3: CASSLEPGQGTGELFF. CDR3 coding DNA: TGCGCCAGCAGCCTCGAGCCGGGACAGGGAACCGGGGAGCTGTTTTTT. The complete variable domain, with remaining parts taken from reference TRBV5-1 and TRBJ2-2, reads KAGVTQTPRYLIKTRGQQVTLSCSPISGHRSVSWYQQTPGQGLQFLFEYFSETQRNKGNFPGRFSGRQFSNSRSEMNVSTLELGDSALYLCASSLEPGQGTGELFFGEGSRLTVL.

The chain employs TRBV9 and TRBJ1-6; 7 nucleotides line up with TRBD1. V lost 4 bases to trimming and J lost 10 bases; unmatched junction nucleotides: 11. This CDR3 spans 15 amino acids. Germline CDR1 SGDLS, CDR2 YYNGEE. This CDR3 is CASSSRQGNGSPLHF. The CDR3 coding sequence is TGTGCCAGCAGCTCCAGACAGGGCAACGGGTCACCCCTCCACTTT.

J is TRBJ1-1 and V is TRBV23-1; maybe TRBD1 (6 bases). TRBV23-1 is noted as an ORF with a role that remains uncertain. V dropped 3 bases and J dropped 4 bases, with 15 bases sitting between them. This CDR3 is built from 15 residues. The CDR3 spells CASSHYGGAGTEAFF. CDR3 nucleotides: TGCGCCAGCAGTCATTACGGGGGGGCGGGCACTGAAGCTTTCTTT.